This record looks at one T cell receptor beta chain sequence and its context. Antigen specificity is unknown. This may stem from a read error, because a much larger clone lies one nucleotide away. Breast cancer patients provided tissue from their axillary draining lymph nodes. TCRdb redid the calling of the multiplex PCR reads with MiXCR, one entry per CDR3 protein. The sample records 170,000 or so distinct CDR3 sequences, around a third being singletons. The data are from a study of breast tumors, draining lymph nodes, adjacent tissues. General observations from the study: The data were judged consistent with most tumor T cells coming from lymph node and expanding in tumor. Tumor TCR diversity was below lymph nodes but above nontumor tissue. Luminal-like breast cancer showed significantly greater tumor-nontumor repertoire similarity than basal-like breast cancer did.

CDR1 is MNHEY and CDR2 is SVGEGT in the germline V gene. The CDR3 totals 12 residues. V usage is TRBV6-2 or TRBV6-3 and J usage is TRBJ2-5, with a tentative D call TRBD2 (5 bases). Sequenced sample: axillary lymph node tissue. The TCR sequence derives from a female donor with breast cancer. Some clones in this sample may be carry-over from other donors' samples. The CDR3 nucleotides read TGTGCCAGCAGTTTAAATGGGGAGACCCAGTGCTTC. Encoded protein: CASSLNGETQCF.